This T cell receptor beta chain originates from a study of T cells after somatic rescue of genetic block. Clones were read by immunoSEQ multiplex PCR, and TCRdb kept only the in-frame ones, dropping some. The table has tens of thousands of clones, approximately 90% seen once. V gave up 2 bases and J gave up 2 bases; unmatched junction bases: 6. CDR1 is SGHNT, CDR2 YENEEA, per germline. The CDR3 is 16 amino acids. The clonotype comes from a woman between 18 and 29 years old. Source material: peripheral blood mononuclear cells (PBMCs). The V call is TRBV11-3, the J call TRBJ2-3, with 8 bases fitting TRBD2. The CDR3 spells CASSLLLAGPTDTQYF. The CDR3 bases are TGTGCCAGCAGCTTACTATTAGCGGGACCCACAGATACGCAGTATTTT.